A selection of T cell receptor beta chains follows, all from one sample in a study of blood T cell repertoires in COVID-19. Measured with immunoSEQ multiplex PCR; TCRdb has only the in-frame clones, and not every one. Of more than 95,000 clones in the sample, roughly 85% were seen once. Sequenced: peripheral blood. The receptors were sampled from an elderly woman with acute or convalescent COVID-19. Both conserved end residues are part of each CDR3. A D gene is named only where the DNA matches it firmly. Where a row states a size, it is once, few, many or the class of an expanded clone; other rows omit it.

cdr3_aa	cdr3_nt	v_call	j_call	d_call	clone_size
CASSPAATYNEQFF	TGTGCCAGCAGCCCTGCAGCGACCTACAATGAGCAGTTCTTC	TRBV3-1/TRBV3-2	TRBJ2-1	NA	once
CASSLWGQGYSNQPQHF	TGTGCCAGTTCGCTTTGGGGACAGGGATATAGCAATCAGCCCCAGCATTTT	TRBV27	TRBJ1-5	TRBD1	NA
CASSAQRNQPQHF	TGCGCCAGCAGTGCACAGAGAAATCAGCCCCAGCATTTT	TRBV10-1	TRBJ1-5	NA	few
CASSQEWTGNEQFF	TGCGCCAGCAGCCAAGAGTGGACAGGAAATGAGCAGTTCTTC	TRBV4-3	TRBJ2-1	TRBD1	NA
CASSSTPGGTEAFF	TGCGCCAGCAGCTCAACCCCTGGAGGCACTGAAGCTTTCTTT	TRBV5-1	TRBJ1-1	NA	NA
CASSFRRSYEQYF	TGTGCCAGCAGTTTTCGCCGCAGCTACGAGCAGTACTTC	TRBV2	TRBJ2-7	NA	NA
CASSQTSQGNYGYTF	TGTGCCAGCAGCCAAACATCTCAGGGAAACTATGGCTACACCTTC	TRBV3-1/TRBV3-2	TRBJ1-2	NA	few
CASSPPGVRGSEAFF	TGTGCCAGCTCACCACCTGGGGTCAGGGGCAGTGAAGCTTTCTTT	TRBV18	TRBJ1-1	NA	NA
CASRPGQGNTEAFF	TGTGCCAGTAGACCGGGACAGGGGAACACTGAAGCTTTCTTT	TRBV19	TRBJ1-1	TRBD1	NA
CASSLSQGAFYGYTF	TGTGCCAGCAGCTTATCACAGGGGGCTTTCTATGGCTACACCTTC	TRBV7-8	TRBJ1-2	TRBD1	NA
CASSQGAVPGTEAFF	TGTGCCAGCAGCCAAGGTGCAGTCCCGGGGACTGAAGCTTTCTTT	TRBV3-1/TRBV3-2	TRBJ1-1	NA	NA
CASSLDRGLTIYF	TGTGCCAGCAGCTTGGACAGGGGGCTTACCATATATTTT	TRBV6-5	TRBJ1-3	TRBD1	NA